This T cell receptor (beta chain) was retrieved from a study of blood T cells in healthy people across ages (dated by TCRdb to the mid-2010s). Study-wide context: In model experiments, template switching captured roughly one uniquely barcoded TCR beta cDNA molecule for every two T cells. Age-related changes in TCR beta repertoire diversity were measured in the study by deep sequencing normalized with unique cDNA molecular identifiers. To avoid experimental bias, donors of different ages were distributed randomly across sequencing lanes. The donors were split into four age groups: young (average about 16 years), middle-aged (39), aged (approximately 60) and long-lived (approximately 80). Two additional independent replicas of 1 million unique cDNA reads from the same blood draw were analyzed for two donors (one aged 18 to 30 and one aged 80 or older).

CDR1 and CDR2, per the germline V gene, are KGHDR and SFDVKD. Relative to germline, V is 10 bases shorter and J is 0 bases shorter, with 9 bases between their ends. Including cysteine and phenylalanine, the CDR3 has 13 amino acids. Only CDR3 DNA is held: 39 bases, read in frame from base 1. The library was made by 5' RACE. TCRdb names Illumina HiSeq 2500 as the instrument used. A second about 7 to 11 cycle PCR used a sample-barcoded 5' primer and a J-beta primer mix. A template-switch 5' adaptor carrying 12 random nucleotides introduced a unique molecular identifier onto each TCR beta cDNA molecule. At least 3 million CDR3-containing paired-end reads were obtained from each sample. First-strand cDNA was synthesized from all RNA with the Mint cDNA synthesis kit, primed by a TRBC-specific oligonucleotide. Following uracil-DNA glycosylase treatment, a first 18-cycle PCR with universal primers M1SS and BC2_uni_R was performed on all cDNA. In the original analysis: For normalization, 1 million high-quality reads, each with a distinct molecular identifier, were randomly selected from each sample. Instead of being binned into consensus sequences, reads that shared molecular identifiers were thrown out. CDR3 identification, clonotype clustering and error correction used MiTCR with a Q25 quality threshold and the strictest error-elimination algorithm. A nonparametric unseen species model with Euler transformation was used to estimate a lower bound on total TCR beta diversity. Starting from the raw public reads, TCRdb applied fastp trimming at Q25, assembled clones with MiXCR and retained in-frame beta chains. Each record represents a unique CDR3 protein, reported with the most common genes and DNA among its rows. TCRdb's processing, not the study's, gives the V and J calls here. This sample holds 1.5 million to 2 million distinct CDR3 sequences; about 31% were observed only once. The top ten hold 10% to 12% of the sample.

This clonotype has just a few counts. Its antigen remains unidentified. Base qualities are missing; no much larger clone stands one base away. Donors were a few dozen systemically healthy Caucasian individuals from Russia aged roughly 6 to 90 years. Each donor gave about 11 milliliters of peripheral blood, drawn into EDTA-treated Vacutainer tubes. Ficoll-Paque density-gradient centrifugation was used to isolate PBMCs, with at least 7 million obtained per sample. Trizol reagent was used to extract total RNA from PBMCs, with at least 6 micrograms per sample. Naive CD45RAhigh/CD27high T cell percentages were measured by flow cytometry on a PBMC aliquot from every donor. Results and caveats for the whole study, not just this receptor: Observed TCR beta diversity per million T cells fell roughly linearly with age, and a significant reduction was already apparent by age around 44. Conclusive comparison of naive and antigen-experienced compartments was prevented by the profiling of bulk unsorted PBMCs. A strong correlation was found between observed TCR beta diversity and the percentage of naive T cells measured by flow cytometry. Donor CMV infection status was unknown, potentially confounding age-related changes in expanded clonotypes. Total diversity estimates from one million sequenced T cells were considered lower bounds and underestimates. Compared with the aged group, more naive CD4+ T cells, fewer expanded clones and increased TCR diversity were shown by the long-lived group, suggesting age selection.

The TCR was taken from a woman aged 30 to 39 in good health. This sequence uses TRBV24-1 and TRBJ2-1; no D gene can be assigned with confidence. Specimen: blood. For the CDR3, the sequence is CATSSSSYNEQFF. The nucleotides are TGTGCCACGAGTAGTAGCTCCTACAATGAGCAGTTCTTC.